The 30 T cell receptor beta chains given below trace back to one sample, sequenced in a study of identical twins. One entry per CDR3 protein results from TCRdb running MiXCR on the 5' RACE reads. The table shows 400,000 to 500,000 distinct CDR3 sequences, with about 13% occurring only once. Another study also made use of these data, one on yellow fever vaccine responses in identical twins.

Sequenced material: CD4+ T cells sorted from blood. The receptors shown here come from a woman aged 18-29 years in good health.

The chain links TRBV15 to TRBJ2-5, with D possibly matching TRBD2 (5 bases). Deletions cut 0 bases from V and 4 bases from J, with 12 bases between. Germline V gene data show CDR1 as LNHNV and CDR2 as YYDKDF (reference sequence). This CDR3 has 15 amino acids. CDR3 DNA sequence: TGTGCCACCAGCAGAGATGGGAGCGTCCCAGAGACCCAGTACTTC. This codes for CATSRDGSVPETQYF. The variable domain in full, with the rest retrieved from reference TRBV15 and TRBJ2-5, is DAMVIQNPRYQVTQFGKPVTLSCSQTLNHNVMYWYQQKSSQAPKLLFHYYDKDFNNEADTPDNFQSRRPNTSFCFLDIRSPGLGDTAMYLCATSRDGSVPETQYFGPGTRLLVL.

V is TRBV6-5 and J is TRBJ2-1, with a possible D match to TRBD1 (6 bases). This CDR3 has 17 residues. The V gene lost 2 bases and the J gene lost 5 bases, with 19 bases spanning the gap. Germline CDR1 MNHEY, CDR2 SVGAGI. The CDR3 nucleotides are TGTGCCAGCAGTTACCGCAAACAGGGAACGTCACACAATGAGCAGTTCTTC. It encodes CASSYRKQGTSHNEQFF.

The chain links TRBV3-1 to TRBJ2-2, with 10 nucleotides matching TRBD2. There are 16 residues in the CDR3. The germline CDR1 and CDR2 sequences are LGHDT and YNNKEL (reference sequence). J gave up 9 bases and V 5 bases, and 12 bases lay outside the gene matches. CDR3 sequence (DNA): TGTGCCAGCAGCACCGGGGATAGCGGGGGGTATCGGGAGCTGTTTTTT. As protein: CASSTGDSGGYRELFF.

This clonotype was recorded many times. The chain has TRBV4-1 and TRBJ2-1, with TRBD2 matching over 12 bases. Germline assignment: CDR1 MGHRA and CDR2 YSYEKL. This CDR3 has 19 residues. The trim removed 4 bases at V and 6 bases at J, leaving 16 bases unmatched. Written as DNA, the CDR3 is TGCGCCAGCAGCCCATGGACTAGCGGGATTATCCAGGGAGGCAATGAGCAGTTCTTC. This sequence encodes CASSPWTSGIIQGGNEQFF.

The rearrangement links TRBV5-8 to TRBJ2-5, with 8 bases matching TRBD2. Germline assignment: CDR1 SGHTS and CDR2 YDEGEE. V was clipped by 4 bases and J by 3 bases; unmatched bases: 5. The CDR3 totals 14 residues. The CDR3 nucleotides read TGTGCCAGCAGCCCCGGGACTAGTAAAGAGACCCAGTACTTC. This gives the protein CASSPGTSKETQYF.

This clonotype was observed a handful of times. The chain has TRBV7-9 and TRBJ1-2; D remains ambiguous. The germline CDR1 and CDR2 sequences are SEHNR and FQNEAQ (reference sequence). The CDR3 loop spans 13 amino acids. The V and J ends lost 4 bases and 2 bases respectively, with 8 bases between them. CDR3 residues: CASSSMRNYGYTF. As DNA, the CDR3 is TGTGCCAGCAGCTCGATGAGGAACTATGGCTACACCTTC.

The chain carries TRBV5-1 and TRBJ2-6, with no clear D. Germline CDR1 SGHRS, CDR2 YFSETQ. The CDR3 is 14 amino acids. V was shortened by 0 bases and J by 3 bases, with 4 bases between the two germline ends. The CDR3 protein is CASSLGGGANVLTF. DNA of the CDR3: TGCGCCAGCAGCTTGGGAGGTGGGGCCAACGTCCTGACTTTC.

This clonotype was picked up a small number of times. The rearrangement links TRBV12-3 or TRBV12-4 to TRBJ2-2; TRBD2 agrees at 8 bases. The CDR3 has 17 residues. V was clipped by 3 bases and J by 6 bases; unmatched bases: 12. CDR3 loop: CASSFSRGLDSSGELFF. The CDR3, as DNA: TGTGCCAGCAGTTTTAGTCGGGGACTAGATAGCTCCGGGGAGCTGTTTTTT.

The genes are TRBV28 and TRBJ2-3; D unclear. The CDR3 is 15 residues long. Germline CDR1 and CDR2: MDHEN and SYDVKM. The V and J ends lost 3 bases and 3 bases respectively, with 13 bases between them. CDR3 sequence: CASSLGSLGTDTQYF. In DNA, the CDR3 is TGTGCCAGCAGTTTGGGTAGTCTGGGGACAGATACGCAGTATTTT.

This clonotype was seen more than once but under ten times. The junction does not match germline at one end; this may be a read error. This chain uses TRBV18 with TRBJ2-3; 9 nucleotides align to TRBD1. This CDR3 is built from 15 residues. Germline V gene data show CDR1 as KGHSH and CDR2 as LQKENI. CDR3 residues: CASSPGTGPRGLQDF. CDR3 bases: TGTGCCAGCTCACCCGGGACAGGGCCCCGTGGTCTCCAGGATTTT.

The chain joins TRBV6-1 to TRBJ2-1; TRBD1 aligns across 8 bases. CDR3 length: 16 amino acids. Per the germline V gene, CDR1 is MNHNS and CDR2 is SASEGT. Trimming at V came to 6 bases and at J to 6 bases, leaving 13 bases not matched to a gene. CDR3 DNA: TGTGCCAGCAGCCACGAGACAGGGGTCGATATCAATGAGCAGTTCTTC. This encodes CASSHETGVDINEQFF.

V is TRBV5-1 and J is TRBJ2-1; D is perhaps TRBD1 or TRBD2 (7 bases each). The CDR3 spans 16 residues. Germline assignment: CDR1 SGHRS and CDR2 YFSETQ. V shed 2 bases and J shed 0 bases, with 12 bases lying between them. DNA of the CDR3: TGCGCCAGCAGCTTTCAGGGGGGGAGCTCCTACAATGAGCAGTTCTTC. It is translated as CASSFQGGSSYNEQFF.

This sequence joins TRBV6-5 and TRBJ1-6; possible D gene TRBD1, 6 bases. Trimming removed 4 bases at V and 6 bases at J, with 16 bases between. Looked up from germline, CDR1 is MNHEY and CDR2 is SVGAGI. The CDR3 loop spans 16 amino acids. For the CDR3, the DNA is TGTGCCAGCAGTTGGGGAGGGAACAGGGCTAATTCACCCCTCCACTTT. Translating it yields CASSWGGNRANSPLHF.

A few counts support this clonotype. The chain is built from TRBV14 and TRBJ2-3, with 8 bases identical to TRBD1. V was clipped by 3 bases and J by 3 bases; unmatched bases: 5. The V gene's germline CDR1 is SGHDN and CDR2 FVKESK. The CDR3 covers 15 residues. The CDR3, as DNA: TGTGCCAGCAGCCAGAGGACAGGGACAACAGATACGCAGTATTTT. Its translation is CASSQRTGTTDTQYF.

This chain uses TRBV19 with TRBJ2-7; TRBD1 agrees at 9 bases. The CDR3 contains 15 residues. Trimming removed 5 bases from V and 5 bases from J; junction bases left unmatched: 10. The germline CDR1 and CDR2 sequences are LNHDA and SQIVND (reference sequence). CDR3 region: CASSVLDRGYDEQYF. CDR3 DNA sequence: TGTGCCAGTAGTGTACTGGACAGGGGATATGACGAGCAGTACTTC. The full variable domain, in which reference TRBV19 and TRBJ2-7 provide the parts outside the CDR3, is DGGITQSPKYLFRKEGQNVTLSCEQNLNHDAMYWYRQDPGQGLRLIYYSQIVNDFQKGDIAEGYSVSREKKESFPLTVTSAQKNPTAFYLCASSVLDRGYDEQYFGPGTRLTVT.

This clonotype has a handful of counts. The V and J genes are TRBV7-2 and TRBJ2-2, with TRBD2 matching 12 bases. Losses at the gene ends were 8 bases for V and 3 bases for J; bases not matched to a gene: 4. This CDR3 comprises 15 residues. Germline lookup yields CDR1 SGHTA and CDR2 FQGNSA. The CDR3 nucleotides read TGTGCCAGCTTCGGACTAGCGGGGCACACCGGGGAGCTGTTTTTT. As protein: CASFGLAGHTGELFF. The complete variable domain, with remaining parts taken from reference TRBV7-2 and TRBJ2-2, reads GAGVSQSPSNKVTEKGKDVELRCDPISGHTALYWYRQSLGQGLEFLIYFQGNSAPDKSGLPSDRFSAERTGGSVSTLTIQRTQQEDSAVYLCASFGLAGHTGELFFGEGSRLTVL.

The CDR3 bases are TGCGCCAGCAGCCACCGGGGCGGCGCAAACACCGGGGAGCTGTTTTTT. This encodes CASSHRGGANTGELFF. The chain combines TRBV4-3 with TRBJ2-2; D might be TRBD1 or TRBD2, each matching 5 bases. Per the germline V gene, CDR1 is LGHNA and CDR2 is YSLEER. The CDR3 has 16 residues. The V gene lost 3 bases and the J gene lost 2 bases, with 13 bases spanning the gap.

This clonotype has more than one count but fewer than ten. The CDR3 DNA sequence: TGTGCCAGCAGCCAAGATGAGGGGGGCGGAAGCTCTAGCACAGATACGCAGTATTTT. Amino acid sequence: CASSQDEGGGSSSTDTQYF. The chain uses TRBV4-2 and TRBJ2-3; perhaps D is TRBD1 or TRBD2 (6 bases each). The CDR3 consists of 19 residues. V lost 0 bases, J lost 0 bases, and 19 bases lay in between. Germline CDR1 reads LGHNA; CDR2 reads YNFKEQ.

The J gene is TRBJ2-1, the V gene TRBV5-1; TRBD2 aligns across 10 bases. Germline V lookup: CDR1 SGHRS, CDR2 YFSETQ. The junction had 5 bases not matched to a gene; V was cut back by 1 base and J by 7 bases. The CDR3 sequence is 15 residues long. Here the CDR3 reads CASSLTSGNPNEQFF. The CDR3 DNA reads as TGCGCCAGCAGCTTGACTAGCGGGAACCCAAATGAGCAGTTCTTC.

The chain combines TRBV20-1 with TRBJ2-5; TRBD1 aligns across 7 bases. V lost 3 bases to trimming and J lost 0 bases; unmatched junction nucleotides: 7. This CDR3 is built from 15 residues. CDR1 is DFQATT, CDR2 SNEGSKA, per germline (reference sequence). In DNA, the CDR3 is TGCAGTGCTAGCTCGACAGGGCTGTACCAAGAGACCCAGTACTTC. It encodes CSASSTGLYQETQYF.

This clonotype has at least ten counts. CDR3 sequence: CASSNRGKVQGETQYF. The CDR3 DNA is TGTGCCAGCAGCAACCGAGGAAAGGTGCAGGGAGAGACCCAGTACTTC. The rearrangement uses TRBV5-6 and TRBJ2-5; tentatively, D is TRBD1 (5 bases). Germline V gene data show CDR1 as SGHDT and CDR2 as YYEEEE. V lost 4 bases and J lost 4, with 20 bases in between. The CDR3 extends over 16 amino acids.

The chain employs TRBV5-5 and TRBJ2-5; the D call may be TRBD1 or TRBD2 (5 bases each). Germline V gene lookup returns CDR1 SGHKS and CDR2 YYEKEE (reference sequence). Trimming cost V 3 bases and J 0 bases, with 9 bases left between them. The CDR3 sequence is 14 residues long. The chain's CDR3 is CASSSGPNQETQYF. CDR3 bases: TGTGCCAGCAGCTCGGGACCAAACCAAGAGACCCAGTACTTC.

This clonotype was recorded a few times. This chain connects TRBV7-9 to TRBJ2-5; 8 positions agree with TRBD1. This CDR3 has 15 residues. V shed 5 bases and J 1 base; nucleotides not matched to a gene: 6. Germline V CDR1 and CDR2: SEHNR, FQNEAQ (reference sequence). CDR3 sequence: CASSQDRVAQETQYF. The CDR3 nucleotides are TGTGCCAGCAGCCAGGACAGGGTAGCCCAAGAGACCCAGTACTTC.

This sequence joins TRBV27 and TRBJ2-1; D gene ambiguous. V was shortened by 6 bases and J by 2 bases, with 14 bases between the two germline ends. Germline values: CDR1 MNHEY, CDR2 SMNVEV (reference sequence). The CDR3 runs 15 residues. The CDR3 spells CASRPEATPYNEQFF. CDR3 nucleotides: TGTGCCAGCAGGCCTGAAGCAACTCCCTACAATGAGCAGTTCTTC.

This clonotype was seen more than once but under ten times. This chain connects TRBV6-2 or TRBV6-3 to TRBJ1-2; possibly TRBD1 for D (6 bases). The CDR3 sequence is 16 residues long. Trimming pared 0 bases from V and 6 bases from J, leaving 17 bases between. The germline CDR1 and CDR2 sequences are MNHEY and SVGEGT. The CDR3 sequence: CASSYSSLQGKDGYTF. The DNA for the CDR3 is TGTGCCAGCAGTTACTCGAGTCTACAGGGAAAGGATGGCTACACCTTC.

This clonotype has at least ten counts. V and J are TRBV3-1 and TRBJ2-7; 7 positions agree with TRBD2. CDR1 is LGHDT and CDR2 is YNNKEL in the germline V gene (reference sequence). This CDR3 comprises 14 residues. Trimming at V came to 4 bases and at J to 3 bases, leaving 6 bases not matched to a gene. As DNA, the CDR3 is TGTGCCAGCAGCCCGGGACTATTCCACTACGAGCAGTACTTC. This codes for CASSPGLFHYEQYF.

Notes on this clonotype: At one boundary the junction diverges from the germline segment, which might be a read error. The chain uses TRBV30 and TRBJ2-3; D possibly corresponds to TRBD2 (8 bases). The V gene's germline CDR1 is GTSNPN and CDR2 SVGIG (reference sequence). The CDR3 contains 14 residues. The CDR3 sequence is CAWSVQRGTDTQCF. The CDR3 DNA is TGTGCCTGGAGTGTCCAGCGGGGGACAGATACGCAGTGTTTT. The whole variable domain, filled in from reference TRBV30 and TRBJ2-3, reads SQTIHQWPATLVQPVGSPLSLECTVEGTSNPNLYWYRQAAGRGLQLLFYSVGIGQISSEVPQNLSASRPQDRQFILSSKKLLLSDSGFYLCAWSVQRGTDTQCFGPGTRLTVL.

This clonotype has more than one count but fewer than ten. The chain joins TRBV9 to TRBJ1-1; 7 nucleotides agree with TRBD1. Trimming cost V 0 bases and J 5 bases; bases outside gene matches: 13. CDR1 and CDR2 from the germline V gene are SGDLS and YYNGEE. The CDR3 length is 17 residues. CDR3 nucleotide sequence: TGTGCCAGCAGCGTAGAGCCCCGGGTAGGGGGCCAAACTGAAGCTTTCTTT. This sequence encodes CASSVEPRVGGQTEAFF.

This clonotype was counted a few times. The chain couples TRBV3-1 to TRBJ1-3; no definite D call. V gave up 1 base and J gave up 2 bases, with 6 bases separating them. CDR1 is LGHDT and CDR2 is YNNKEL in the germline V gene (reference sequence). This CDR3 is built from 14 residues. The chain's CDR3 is CASSQGTTGNTIYF. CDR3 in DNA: TGTGCCAGCAGCCAAGGAACAACTGGAAACACCATATATTTT.

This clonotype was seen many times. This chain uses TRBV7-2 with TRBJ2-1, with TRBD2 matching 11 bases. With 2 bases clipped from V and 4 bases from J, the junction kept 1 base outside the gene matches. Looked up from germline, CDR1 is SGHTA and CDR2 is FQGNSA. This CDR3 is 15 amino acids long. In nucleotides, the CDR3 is TGTGCCAGCAGCTTAATAGCGGGGGGGTACAATGAGCAGTTCTTC. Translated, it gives CASSLIAGGYNEQFF.